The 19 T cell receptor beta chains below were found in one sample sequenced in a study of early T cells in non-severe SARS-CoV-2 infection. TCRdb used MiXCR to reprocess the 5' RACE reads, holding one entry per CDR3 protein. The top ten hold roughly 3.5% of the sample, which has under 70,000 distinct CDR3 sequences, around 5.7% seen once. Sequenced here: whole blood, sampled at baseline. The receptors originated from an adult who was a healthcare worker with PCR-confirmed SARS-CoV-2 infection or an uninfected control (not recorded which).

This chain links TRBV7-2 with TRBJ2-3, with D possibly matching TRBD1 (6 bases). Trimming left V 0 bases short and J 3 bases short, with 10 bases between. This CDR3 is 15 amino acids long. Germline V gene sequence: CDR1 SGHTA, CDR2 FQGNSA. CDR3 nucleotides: TGTGCCAGCAGCTTAGCCCTAACAGGGACAGATACGCAGTATTTT. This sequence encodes CASSLALTGTDTQYF.

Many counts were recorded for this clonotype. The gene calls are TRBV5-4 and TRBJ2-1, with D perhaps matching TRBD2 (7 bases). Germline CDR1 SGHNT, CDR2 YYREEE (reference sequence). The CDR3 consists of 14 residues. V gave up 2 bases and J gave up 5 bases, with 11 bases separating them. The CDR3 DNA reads TGTGCCAGCAGCTTAACAGGGAGGGACAATGAGCAGTTCTTC. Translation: CASSLTGRDNEQFF.

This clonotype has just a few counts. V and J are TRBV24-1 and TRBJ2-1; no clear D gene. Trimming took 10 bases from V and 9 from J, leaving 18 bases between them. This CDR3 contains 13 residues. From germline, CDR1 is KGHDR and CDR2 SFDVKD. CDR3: CATKSPGQVEQFF. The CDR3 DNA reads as TGTGCCACTAAATCCCCGGGTCAGGTTGAGCAGTTCTTC.

CDR3 sequence reads: CASSYSTSFSDRDPNQPQHF. Here the CDR3 DNA reads TGTGCCAGCAGTTACTCGACGTCCTTTTCGGACAGGGATCCCAATCAGCCCCAGCATTTT. V gene TRBV6-2 or TRBV6-3 combines with J gene TRBJ1-5; 8 bases map to TRBD1. V trimming: 0 bases; J trimming: 3 bases; junction bases outside the gene matches: 16. Per germline, CDR1 MNHEY and CDR2 SVGEGT. The CDR3 has 20 residues.

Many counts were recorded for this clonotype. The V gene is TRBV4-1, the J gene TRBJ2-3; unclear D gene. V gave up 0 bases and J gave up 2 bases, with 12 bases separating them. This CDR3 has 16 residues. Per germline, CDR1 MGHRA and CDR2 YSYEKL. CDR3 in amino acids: CASSQDRNSPTDTQYF. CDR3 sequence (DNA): TGCGCCAGCAGCCAAGATCGAAATTCGCCCACAGATACGCAGTATTTT.

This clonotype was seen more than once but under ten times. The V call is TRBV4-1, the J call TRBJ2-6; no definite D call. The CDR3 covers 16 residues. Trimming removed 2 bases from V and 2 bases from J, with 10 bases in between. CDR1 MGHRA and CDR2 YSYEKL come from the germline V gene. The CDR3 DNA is TGCGCCAGCAGCCAACTTGAGTTTCCTGGGGCCAACGTCCTGACTTTC. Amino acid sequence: CASSQLEFPGANVLTF.

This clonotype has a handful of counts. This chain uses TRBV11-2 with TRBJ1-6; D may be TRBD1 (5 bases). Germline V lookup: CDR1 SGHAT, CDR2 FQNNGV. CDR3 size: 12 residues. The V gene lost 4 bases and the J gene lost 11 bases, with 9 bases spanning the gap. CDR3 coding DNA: TGTGCCAGCAGCTCCCGGGGGGCACCCCTCCACTTT. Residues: CASSSRGAPLHF.

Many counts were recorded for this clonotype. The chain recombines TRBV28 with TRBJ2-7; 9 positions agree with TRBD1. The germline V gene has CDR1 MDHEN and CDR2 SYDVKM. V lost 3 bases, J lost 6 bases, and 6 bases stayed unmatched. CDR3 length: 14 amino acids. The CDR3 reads CASSFPDRGAEQYF. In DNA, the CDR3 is TGTGCCAGCAGTTTTCCCGACAGGGGGGCCGAGCAGTACTTC.

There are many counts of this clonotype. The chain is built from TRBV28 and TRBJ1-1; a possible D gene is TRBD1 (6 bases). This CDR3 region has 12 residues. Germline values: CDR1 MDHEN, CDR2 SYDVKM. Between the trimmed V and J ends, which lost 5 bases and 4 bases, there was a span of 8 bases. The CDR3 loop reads CASSTGITEAFF. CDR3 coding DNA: TGTGCCAGCAGTACAGGGATCACTGAAGCTTTCTTT.

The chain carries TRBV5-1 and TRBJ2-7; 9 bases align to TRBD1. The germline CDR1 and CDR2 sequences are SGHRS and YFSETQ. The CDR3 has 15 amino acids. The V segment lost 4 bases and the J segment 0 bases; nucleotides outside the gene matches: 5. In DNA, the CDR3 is TGCGCCAGCAGCGGGGGACAGGGACCCTCCTACGAGCAGTACTTC. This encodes CASSGGQGPSYEQYF.

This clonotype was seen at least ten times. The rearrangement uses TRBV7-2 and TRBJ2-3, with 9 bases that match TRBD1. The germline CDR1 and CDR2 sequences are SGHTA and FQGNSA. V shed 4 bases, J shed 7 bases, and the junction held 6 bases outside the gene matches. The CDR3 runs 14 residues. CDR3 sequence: CASSWPGTGNTQYF. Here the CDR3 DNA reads TGTGCCAGCAGCTGGCCCGGGACAGGGAATACGCAGTATTTT.

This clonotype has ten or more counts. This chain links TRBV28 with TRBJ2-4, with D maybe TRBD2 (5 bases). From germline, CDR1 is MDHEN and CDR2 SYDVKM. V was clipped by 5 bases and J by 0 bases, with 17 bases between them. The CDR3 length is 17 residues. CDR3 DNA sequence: TGTGCCAGCAGTCCACCCCCTACTAGTATAGCCAAAAACATTCAGTACTTC. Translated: CASSPPPTSIAKNIQYF. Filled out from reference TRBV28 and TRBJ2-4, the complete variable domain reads DVKVTQSSRYLVKRTGEKVFLECVQDMDHENMFWYRQDPGLGLRLIYFSYDVKMKEKGDIPEGYSVSREKKERFSLILESASTNQTSMYLCASSPPPTSIAKNIQYFGAGTRLSVL.

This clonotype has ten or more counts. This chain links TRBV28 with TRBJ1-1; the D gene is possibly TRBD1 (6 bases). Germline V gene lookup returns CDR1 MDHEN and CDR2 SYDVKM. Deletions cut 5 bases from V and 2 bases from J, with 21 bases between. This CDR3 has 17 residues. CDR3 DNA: TGTGCCAGCAGTCAAAGGGTCACAAAGACAGGAAACACTGAAGCTTTCTTT. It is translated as CASSQRVTKTGNTEAFF.

The CDR3 nucleotides read TGTGCCAGCAGTCGCCCGAGCGGGACTATCCCCTACGAGCAGTACTTC. It is translated as CASSRPSGTIPYEQYF. The gene calls are TRBV28 and TRBJ2-7; 7 bases match TRBD2. CDR3 length: 16 residues. CDR1 MDHEN and CDR2 SYDVKM come from the germline V gene. V lost 5 bases, J lost 2 bases, and 12 bases stayed unmatched.

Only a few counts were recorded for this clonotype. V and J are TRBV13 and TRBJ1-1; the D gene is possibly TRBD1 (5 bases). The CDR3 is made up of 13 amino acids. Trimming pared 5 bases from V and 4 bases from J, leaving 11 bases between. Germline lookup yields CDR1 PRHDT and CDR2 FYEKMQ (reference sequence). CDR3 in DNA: TGTGCCAGCAGCCTCAGGGATGGCACTGAAGCTTTCTTT. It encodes CASSLRDGTEAFF.

The CDR3 nucleotides are TGTGCCAGCAGTGAAATTGGACAGGGACGGGAGACCCAGTACTTC. Its protein is CASSEIGQGRETQYF. This sequence joins TRBV6-1 and TRBJ2-5; 8 nucleotides align to TRBD1. CDR3 length: 15 residues. V lost 2 bases, J lost 5 bases, and 7 bases stayed unmatched. The germline V gene encodes CDR1 MNHNS and CDR2 SASEGT.

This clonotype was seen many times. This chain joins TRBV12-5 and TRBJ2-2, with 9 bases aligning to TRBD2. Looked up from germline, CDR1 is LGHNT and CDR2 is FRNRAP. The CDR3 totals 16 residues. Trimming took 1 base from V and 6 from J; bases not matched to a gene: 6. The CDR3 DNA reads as TGTGCTAGTGGTTTGGCTATAGCGGGAGAAGCCGGGGAGCTGTTTTTT. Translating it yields CASGLAIAGEAGELFF.

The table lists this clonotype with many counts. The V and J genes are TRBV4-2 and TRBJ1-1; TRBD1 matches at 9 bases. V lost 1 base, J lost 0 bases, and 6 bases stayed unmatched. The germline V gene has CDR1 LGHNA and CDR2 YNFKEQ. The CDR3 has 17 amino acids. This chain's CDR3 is CASSQVRQGDLNTEAFF. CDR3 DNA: TGTGCCAGCAGCCAAGTCCGACAGGGGGATTTGAACACTGAAGCTTTCTTT.

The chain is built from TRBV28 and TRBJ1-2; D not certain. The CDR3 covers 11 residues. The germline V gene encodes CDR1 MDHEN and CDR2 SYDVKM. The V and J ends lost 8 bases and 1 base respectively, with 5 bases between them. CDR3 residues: CASASNYGYTF. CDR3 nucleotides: TGTGCCAGCGCAAGTAACTATGGCTACACCTTC.